This T cell receptor beta chain came from a study of vaccination and CD4 T cells after COVID-19. A remark on this clonotype: What it binds is not known.

Once obtained from cultured CD4+ T cells, the DNA was sequenced using the Oncomine TCR Beta short-read assay. Investigators obtained genomic DNA by extraction from cultured CD4+ T cells. In TCRdb, the PCR reads were re-called with MiXCR into one record per CDR3 protein. The table shows 15,000 to 17,000 distinct CDR3 sequences, with 73% occurring only once. Indicated treatment: approximately nine-day PBMC culture with coronavirus spike peptide pools or control peptides (ViraFEST assay). Trimming shortened V by 3 bases and J by 3 bases, and 13 bases separated the two germline ends. There are 15 residues in the CDR3. CDR1 and CDR2 from the germline V gene are SGHRS and YFSETQ.

This clonotype was sampled from a human donor who had recovered from COVID-19. The chain uses TRBV5-1 and TRBJ1-5, with D perhaps TRBD1 (5 bases). Sequenced material: CD4+ T cells from blood, cultured in vitro. CDR3 DNA sequence: TGCGCCAGCAGCTCGACGGGGGGTAACAATCAGCCCCAGCATTTT. Translating it yields CASSSTGGNNQPQHF. Drawing the rest from reference TRBV5-1 and TRBJ1-5, the complete variable domain is KAGVTQTPRYLIKTRGQQVTLSCSPISGHRSVSWYQQTPGQGLQFLFEYFSETQRNKGNFPGRFSGRQFSNSRSEMNVSTLELGDSALYLCASSSTGGNNQPQHFGDGTRLSIL.